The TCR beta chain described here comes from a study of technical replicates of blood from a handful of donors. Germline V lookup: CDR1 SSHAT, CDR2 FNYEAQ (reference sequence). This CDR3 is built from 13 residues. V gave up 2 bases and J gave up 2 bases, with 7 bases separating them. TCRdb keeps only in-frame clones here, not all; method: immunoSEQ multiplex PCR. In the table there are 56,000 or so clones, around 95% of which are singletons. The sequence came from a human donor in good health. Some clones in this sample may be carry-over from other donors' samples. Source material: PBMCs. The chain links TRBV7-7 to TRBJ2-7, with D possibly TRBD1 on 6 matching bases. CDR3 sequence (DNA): TGTGCCAGCAGCTTACGGGACACCTACGAGCAGTACTTC. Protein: CASSLRDTYEQYF.